These T cell receptor beta chains were read from a single sample in a study of Ad26.COV2.S vaccination and SARS-CoV-2 variants. Repertoires were generated with immunoSEQ multiplex PCR, while TCRdb's copy carries only in-frame clones and drops some. The profile shows 350,000 to 450,000 clones, 75% to 90% of them singletons. The source material was peripheral blood, sampled in a trial of Ad26.COV2.S vaccine versus placebo. The receptors stem from a person aged 18-60 years who received the Ad26.COV2.S COVID-19 vaccine or a placebo. Each CDR3 is given with its conserved first and last residue. The order of the fields is V gene, J gene, CDR3 protein.

V: TRBV28
J: TRBJ2-7
CDR3: CASSFYSGSGNPYEQYF

V: TRBV24-1
J: TRBJ1-4
CDR3: CATSAGLGQGEEKLFF

V: TRBV12-5
J: TRBJ2-2
CDR3: CASGLSYTGELFF

V: TRBV3-1/TRBV3-2
J: TRBJ2-7
CDR3: CASSPTGTEYEQYF

V: TRBV7-9
J: TRBJ2-7
CDR3: CASSSQGGGEQYF

V: TRBV7-9
J: TRBJ1-1
CDR3: CASSLAFGTLNTEAFF

V: TRBV7-6
J: TRBJ2-7
CDR3: CASSPPSSYEQYF

V: TRBV4-1
J: TRBJ2-3
CDR3: CASSQVGGLTDTQYF

V: TRBV6-5
J: TRBJ1-4
CDR3: CASSYSGRVNEKLFF

V: TRBV28
J: TRBJ1-1
CDR3: CASTRPRNTEAFF

V: TRBV19
J: TRBJ2-2
CDR3: CASTPRGELGNTGELFF

V: TRBV9
J: TRBJ2-3
CDR3: CASSVLGGEETQYF

V: TRBV7-9
J: TRBJ2-3
CDR3: CASSKGTDPSTDTQYF

V: TRBV28
J: TRBJ1-2
CDR3: CASSATGTGLYGYTF

V: TRBV28
J: TRBJ1-1
CDR3: CASSLQGSEAFF

V: TRBV9
J: TRBJ2-7
CDR3: CASSVAPSGNYEQYF

V: TRBV30
J: TRBJ1-1
CDR3: CAWRHQGGNTEAFF